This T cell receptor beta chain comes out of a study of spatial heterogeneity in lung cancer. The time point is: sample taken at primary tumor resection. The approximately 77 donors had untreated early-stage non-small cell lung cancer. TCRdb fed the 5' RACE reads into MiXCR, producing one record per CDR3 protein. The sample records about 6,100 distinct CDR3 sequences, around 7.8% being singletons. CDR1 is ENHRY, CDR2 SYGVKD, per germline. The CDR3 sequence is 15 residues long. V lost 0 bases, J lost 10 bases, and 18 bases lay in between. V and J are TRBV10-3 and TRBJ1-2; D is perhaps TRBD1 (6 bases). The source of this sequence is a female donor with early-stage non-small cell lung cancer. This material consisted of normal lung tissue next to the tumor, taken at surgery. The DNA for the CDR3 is TGTGCCATCAGTGAGTCGAATACAGGGAGAGGGGCCTACACCTTC. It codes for CAISESNTGRGAYTF.